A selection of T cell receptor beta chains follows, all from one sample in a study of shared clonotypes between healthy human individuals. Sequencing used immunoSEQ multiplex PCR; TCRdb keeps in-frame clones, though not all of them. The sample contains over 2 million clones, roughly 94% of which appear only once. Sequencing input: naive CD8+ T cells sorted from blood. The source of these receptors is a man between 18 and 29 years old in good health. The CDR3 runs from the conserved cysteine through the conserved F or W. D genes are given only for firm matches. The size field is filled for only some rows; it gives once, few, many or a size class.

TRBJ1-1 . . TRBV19 TGTGCCAGTAGTTACGGAGTGAACACTGAAGCTTTCTTT CASSYGVNTEAFF
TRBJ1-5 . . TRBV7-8 TGTGCCAGCAGCTTAGGGCCCCCAGGGTCGGGGAATCAGCCCCAGCATTTT CASSLGPPGSGNQPQHF
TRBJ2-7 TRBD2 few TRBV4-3 TGCGCCAGCAGCCAAGGGGCTAGCGGGTACGAGCAGTACTTC CASSQGASGYEQYF
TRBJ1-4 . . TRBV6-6 TGTGCCAGCAGTCACCTTAGGGGTCCGGATGAAAAACTGTTTTTT CASSHLRGPDEKLFF
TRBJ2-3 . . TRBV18 TGTGCCAGCTCACCACCTGGACCCACAGATACGCAGTATTTT CASSPPGPTDTQYF
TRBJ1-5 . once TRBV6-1 TGTGCCAGCGAGGGGGGATTCAATCAGCCCCAGCATTTT CASEGGFNQPQHF
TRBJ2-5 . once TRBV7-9 TGTGCCAGCAGCTTAGGGGGACCACAAGAGACCCAGTACTTC CASSLGGPQETQYF
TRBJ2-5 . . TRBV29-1 TGCAGCGTTGAAGGGAACGAAGAGACCCAGTACTTC CSVEGNEETQYF
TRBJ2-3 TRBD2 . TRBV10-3 TGTGCCATCAGTGAGTCAGGGCTAGCGGGAGCTACGCAGTATTTT CAISESGLAGATQYF
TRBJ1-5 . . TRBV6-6 TGTGCCTCTTGGGGGGAGGGGGATCAGCCCCAGCATTTT CASWGEGDQPQHF
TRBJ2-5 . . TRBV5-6 TGTGCCAGCACTCGCCGAGGGGTCGGTGAGACCCAGTACTTC CASTRRGVGETQYF
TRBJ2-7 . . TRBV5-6 TGTGCCAGCAGCTCGGGACCCGGCTACGAGCAGTACTTC CASSSGPGYEQYF
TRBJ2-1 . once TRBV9 TGTGCCAGCAGCCTCAATCCCAATGAGCAGTTCTTC CASSLNPNEQFF
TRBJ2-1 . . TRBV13 TGTGCCAGCAGCGTACGGTTTTCCGACAATGAGCAGTTCTTC CASSVRFSDNEQFF
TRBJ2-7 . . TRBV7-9 TGTGCCAGCAGCTTAGGGCGTCTGAGCTCCTACGAGCAGTACTTC CASSLGRLSSYEQYF
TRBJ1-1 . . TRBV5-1 TGCGCCAGCAGCTTGGATAACGTAGGGCCGTCGGACACTGAAGCTTTCTTT CASSLDNVGPSDTEAFF
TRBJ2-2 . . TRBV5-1 TGCGCCAGCAGCTTAGCGGTTTGGAACACCGGGGAGCTGTTTTTT CASSLAVWNTGELFF
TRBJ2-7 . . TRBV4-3 TGCGCCAGCAGCCAAGATCTTGAGGGAGGTCTCTCCTACGAGCAGTACTTC CASSQDLEGGLSYEQYF
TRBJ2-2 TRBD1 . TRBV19 TGTGCCAGTACGTGGGGACAGTCGAACACCGGGGAGCTGTTTTTT CASTWGQSNTGELFF
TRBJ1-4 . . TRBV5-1 TGCGCCAGCAGCTTAAACTTACACAGGGCCTCTAATGAAAAACTGTTTTTT CASSLNLHRASNEKLFF
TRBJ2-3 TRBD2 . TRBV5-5 TGTGCCAGCAGCTCGCCGATAACTAGCGACTACACAGATACGCAGTATTTT CASSSPITSDYTDTQYF
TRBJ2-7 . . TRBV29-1 TGCAGCGTTGGGTCCGGGTTCGAGCAGTACTTC CSVGSGFEQYF
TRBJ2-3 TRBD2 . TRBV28 TGTGCCAGCAGTTGTACCACTAGCGTGGATACGCAGTATTTT CASSCTTSVDTQYF
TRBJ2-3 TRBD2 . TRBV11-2 TGTGCCAGCAGCCAACTAGGGCTAGCGGGACCCGAAGGAGATACGCAGTATTTT CASSQLGLAGPEGDTQYF
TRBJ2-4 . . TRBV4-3 TGCGCCAGCAGCCAAGAAGGAGGTTTGGGGGCCAAAAACATTCAGTACTTC CASSQEGGLGAKNIQYF
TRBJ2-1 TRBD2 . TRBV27 TGTGCCAGCAGTTTGATGACTAGCGGGATGTTCCATGAGCAGTTCTTC CASSLMTSGMFHEQFF
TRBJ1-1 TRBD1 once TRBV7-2 TGTGCCAGCAGCTTAGCTGGGACAGAGAACACTGAAGCTTTCTTT CASSLAGTENTEAFF
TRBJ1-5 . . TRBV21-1 TGTGCCAGGCCTAAGGGGGGTCAGCCCCAGCATTTT CARPKGGQPQHF
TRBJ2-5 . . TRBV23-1 TGCGCCAGCAGTCAATCCTGCCCCTCGGCGGGAATGGGTCAAGAGACCCAGTACTTC CASSQSCPSAGMGQETQYF
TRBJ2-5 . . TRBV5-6 TGTGCCAGCAGCTTGTCTGGGTTGCGCTGGACCCAGTACTTC CASSLSGLRWTQYF
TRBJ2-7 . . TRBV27 TGTGCCAGCAGTGTTTACAGGTTCTCCTACGAGCAGTACTTC CASSVYRFSYEQYF
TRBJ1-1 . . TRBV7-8 TGTGCCAGCAGCCCGGGGGGTCCTGAAGCTTTCTTT CASSPGGPEAFF
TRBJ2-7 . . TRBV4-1 TGCGCCAGCAGCGCCGGGATGGTGTACGAGCAGTACTTC CASSAGMVYEQYF
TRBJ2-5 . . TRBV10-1 TGCGCCAGCCGCCCATACCGGCAAGAGACCCAGTACTTC CASRPYRQETQYF
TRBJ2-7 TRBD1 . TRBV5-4 TGTGCCAGCAGCCCCGGGACAGGGGGCTTCAGCGAGCAGTACTTC CASSPGTGGFSEQYF
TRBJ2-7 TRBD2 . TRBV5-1 TGCGCCAGCAGCTTGGTTCTAGCGGGAAACGAGCAGTACTTC CASSLVLAGNEQYF
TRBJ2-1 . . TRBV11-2 TGTGCCAGTTCGGAGAGCTCCTACAATGAGCAGTTCTTC CASSESSYNEQFF
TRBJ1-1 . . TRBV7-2 TGTGCCAGCAGGGAAGGGGGTTTACCTGAAGCTTTCTTT CASREGGLPEAFF
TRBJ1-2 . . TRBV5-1 TGCGCCAGCAGCTTGGCCAGGGCTAACTATGGCTACACCTTC CASSLARANYGYTF
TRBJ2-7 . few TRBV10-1 TGCGCCATTTGGACAGAGAGCTCCTACGAGCAGTACTTC CAIWTESSYEQYF
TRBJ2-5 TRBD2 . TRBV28 TGTGCCAGCAGTCGACGACTAGCGGGAGAGGGGAAGACCCAGTACTTC CASSRRLAGEGKTQYF
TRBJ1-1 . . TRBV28 TGTGCCAGCACCTGGCGGGGTTTGGGCACTGAAGCTTTCTTT CASTWRGLGTEAFF
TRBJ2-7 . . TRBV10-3 TGTGCCATCAGTGAGTCGGTGGGGATGTCCTACGAGCAGTACTTC CAISESVGMSYEQYF
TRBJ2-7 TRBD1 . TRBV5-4 TGTGCCAGCAGCCCGGACAGGTCCCTCTACGAGCAGTACTTC CASSPDRSLYEQYF
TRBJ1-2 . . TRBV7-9 TGTGCCAGCAGCAATCAATCGATCCCAGGGTATAACGGCTATGGCTACACCTTC CASSNQSIPGYNGYGYTF